This TCR beta chain was captured in a study of CD8 T cells in Susac syndrome (dated by TCRdb to the late 2010s). General notes on the study: Among the sequenced Susac syndrome patients, more than five had clinically active disease and 8 or 9 were in clinical remission. At blood withdrawal, Susac syndrome patients were therapy-naive, treated with corticosteroids (with IVIg additionally given to some), or treated with IVIg alone. Whether CD8+ T cell activation and differentiation in Susac syndrome was antigen driven was tested using repertoire sequencing.

A word on this clonotype: Its cognate antigen has yet to be identified. No quality values exist for individual bases; no much larger clone is one base distant.

High-throughput TCR beta sequencing profiled peripheral blood CD8+ and CD4+ T cells from healthy donors, Susac syndrome patients and multiple sclerosis patients. Susac syndrome patients met recently defined diagnostic criteria for definite or probable disease. Bulk CD8+ and CD4+ T cells were purified by magnetic negative isolation, whereas CD8+ TEMRA cells were enriched by FACS. Blood was drawn into EDTA tubes, processed within 24 hours, and PBMCs were isolated by density gradient centrifugation. PBMCs intended for TCR sequencing were cryopreserved in liquid nitrogen and thawed later in a water bath at 37 degrees C. A purity of at least 90% was achieved for sorted or isolated CD4+, CD8+ and CD8+ TEMRA cells. General findings and caveats noted by the study authors: In patients with Susac syndrome, the CD4+ T cell repertoire showed no detectable clonal expansion. The number of individuals in the TCR sequencing and HLA analysis was acknowledged as relatively small.

Germline trimming: 4 bases from V, 3 bases from J; junction bases outside gene matches: 8. The germline V gene yields SGDLS for CDR1 and YYNGEE for CDR2. From its cysteine to its phenylalanine, the CDR3 spans 15 amino acids. Kept here is only the CDR3 DNA, which spans 45 bases and is read in frame from base 1. RNA was extracted using the RNeasy kit, and roughly 0.5 to 1 ug of the RNA was reverse transcribed with random hexamers. TCR beta CDR3 regions were amplified with the immunoSEQ multiplex PCR assay covering 54 Vbeta and 13 Jbeta segments. To correct PCR amplification bias, a synthetic template baseline was used for both primer optimization and computational correction. The authors processed their data as follows. Reads were assigned to V, D and J genes according to IMGT and analyzed in immunoSEQ Analyzer, with only productive sequences retained. Clonality was computed as one minus Shannon entropy normalized by log2 of the number of productive unique sequences. Public and private clones were assessed among the 100 most prevalent clones of each patient and control. A clone was defined as Susac-specific if it was absent from the healthy and MS cohorts, from 1052 published viral clones and from other ImmuneACCESS disease sequences. The raw public reads went through TCRdb reprocessing: fastp at Q25, MiXCR clone calling, in-frame beta chains kept. CDR3 protein duplicates are merged, each entry listing the most common genes and DNA. The V and J calls and clone size are TCRdb's, not the authors'. Within this sample are under 150,000 distinct CDR3 sequences, with approximately 94% of them counted one time only. The biggest ten clones account for about 0.08% of the sample.

The rearranged chain carries TRBV9 and TRBJ2-7; TRBD2 agrees with 9 junctional bases. The specimen sequenced was CD4+ T cells from PBMCs. The TCR was taken from a human donor with Susac syndrome. Here is the DNA: TGTGCCAGCAGCAGAAGACTAGCGGACAACTACGAGCAGTACTTC. Translated, it reads CASSRRLADNYEQYF.